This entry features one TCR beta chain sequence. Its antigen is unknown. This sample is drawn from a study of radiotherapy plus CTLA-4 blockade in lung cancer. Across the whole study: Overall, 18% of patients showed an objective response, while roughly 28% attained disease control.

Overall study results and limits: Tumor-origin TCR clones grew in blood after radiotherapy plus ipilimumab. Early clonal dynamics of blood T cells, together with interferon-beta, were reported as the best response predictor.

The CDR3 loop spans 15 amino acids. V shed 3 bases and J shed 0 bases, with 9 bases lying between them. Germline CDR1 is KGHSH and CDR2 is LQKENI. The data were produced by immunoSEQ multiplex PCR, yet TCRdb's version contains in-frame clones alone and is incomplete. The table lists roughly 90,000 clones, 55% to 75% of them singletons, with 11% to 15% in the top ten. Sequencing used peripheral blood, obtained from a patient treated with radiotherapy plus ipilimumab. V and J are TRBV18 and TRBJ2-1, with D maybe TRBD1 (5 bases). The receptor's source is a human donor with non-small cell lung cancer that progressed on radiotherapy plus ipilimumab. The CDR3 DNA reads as TGTGCCAGCTCACCGACAGCGAGCTCCTACAATGAGCAGTTCTTC. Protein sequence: CASSPTASSYNEQFF. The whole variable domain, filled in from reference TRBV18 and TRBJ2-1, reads NAGVMQNPRHLVRRRGQEARLRCSPMKGHSHVYWYRQLPEEGLKFMVYLQKENIIDESGMPKERFSAEFPKEGPSILRIQQVVRGDSAAYFCASSPTASSYNEQFFGPGTRLTVL.